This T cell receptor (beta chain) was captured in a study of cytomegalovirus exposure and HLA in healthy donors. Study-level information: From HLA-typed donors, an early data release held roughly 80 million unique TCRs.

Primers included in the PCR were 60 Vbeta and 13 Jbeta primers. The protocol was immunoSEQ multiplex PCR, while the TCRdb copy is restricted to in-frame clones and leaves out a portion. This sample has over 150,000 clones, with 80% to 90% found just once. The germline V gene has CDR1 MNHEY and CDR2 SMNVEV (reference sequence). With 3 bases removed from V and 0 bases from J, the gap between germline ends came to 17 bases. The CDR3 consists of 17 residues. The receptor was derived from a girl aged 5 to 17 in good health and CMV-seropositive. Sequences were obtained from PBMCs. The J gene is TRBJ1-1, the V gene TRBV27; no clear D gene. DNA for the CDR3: TGTGCCAGCAGTTTTATGCCCCCCCCAGAAATGAACACTGAAGCTTTCTTT. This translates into CASSFMPPPEMNTEAFF.